The sequence of this T cell receptor beta chain was determined in a study of shared clonotypes between healthy human individuals (TCRdb year 2020). Regarding the research as a whole: A couple of women and a few men aged 18 to 49 years were included in the cohort. Per donor, three plates each were used for CD4 naive and CD4 memory, two for CD8 naive, and one for CD8 memory. Blood TCR repertoires of about 5 healthy adults were deeply sequenced to estimate repertoire size and the extent of clonotype sharing between individuals. Libraries were prepared and TCR repertoires were sequenced by different laboratories using diverse techniques, in order to increase sequencing depth and limit assay-specific biases. Between about 0.8 and 9 billion PBMCs per donor were obtained by leukapheresis.

Study-wide conclusions, independent of this receptor: Only blood was sampled, and tissue TCR repertoires likely differ from those in blood. Because the study included a small number of donors, the genetic and exposure-history diversity represented was limited. Incomplete sequencing was indicated by rarefaction of sorted-subset datasets, despite the large sequencing depth. Across a few donors, 5% to 6% of naive CD4, roughly 3.4% of naive CD8, 2% to 2.5% of memory CD4, and roughly 0.41% of memory CD8 clonotypes were shared. Compared with non-shared clonotypes, the clonotypes found in all four sorted-subset donors had higher generation probabilities. Pairwise subsampling indicated that sequencing depth was expected to affect the degree of clonotype sharing among donors. Naive subsets generally had larger estimated clonotype richness than memory subsets did.

CDR1 and CDR2 are drawn from the germline V gene: SGHNT, YENEEA. Counted from cysteine to phenylalanine, this CDR3 has 15 amino acids. Of all the DNA, just the CDR3 is kept, 45 bases in frame from base 1. V is shortened by 1 base, J by 0 bases, and the region joining them spans 7 bases. TCR CDR3 regions were amplified from genomic DNA by multiplex PCR using the deep immunoSEQ assay. For each cell subset, the extracted genomic DNA was distributed evenly across all wells of several immunoSEQ 96-well plates, and each plate served as one replicate. For sorted subsets, approximately 190 ng genomic DNA, equal to 30,000 or so T cell genomes, was loaded into each replicate PCR. Purified libraries were measured with a Qubit 3.0 fluorometer, size-checked on a Bioanalyzer 2100, and measured again with the KAPA Library Quantification kit. Every immunoSEQ 96-well plate was sequenced on a dedicated single-read 150-cycle Illumina NextSeq 550 flow cell. The published analysis was carried out like this. Because the immunoSEQ output held only junctional sequences and lacked quality scores, the filtering could not match the filtering applied to full-length reads. To assign V/J genes and CDR3, sequences were annotated against IMGT germline references using PyIR, a Python wrapper for IgBLAST v1.9. Reads were filtered out if the reads had weak V/J assignments (E-value above 1e-6), no CDR3, stop codons, out-of-frame junctions, or ambiguous translated residues. V3J clonotypes were defined as sequences sharing an identical inferred V gene, J gene, and CDR3 amino acid sequence. To compute the percentage overlap between repertoires, the number of shared unique clonotypes was divided by the size of the smaller repertoire. Three approaches were used to assess repertoire richness: RTK rarefaction, the Chao1 estimator, and Recon v2.1 estimates of unobserved clonotypes. For all TCRbeta clonotypes obtained by the gDNA method from four donors, generation probabilities were computed with OLGA. TCRdb retrieved this table from immuneACCESS and kept in-frame rearrangements only. Not all clones are present; in checked studies, unresolved V genes account for under half, and no reason is known for the remainder. D and trimming were read from the DNA, whereas the V and J calls and clone size are those reported in that table. The table for this sample lists under 750,000 clones; roughly two thirds of them were counted only once. The top ten constitute more than 1.5% of the sample.

In this sample, this clone turned up once. Its specific antigen is unknown. One base away there is no much larger clone; base qualities are not given. Donors were healthy HIV-negative adults with no recently reported acute infections or vaccinations. Only Caucasian adults living in Nashville, Tennessee, USA were represented among the donors. CD4+ T cells were enriched by magnetic negative selection; naive cells were then positively selected on CD45RA, and the negative fraction formed the memory subset. Blood was obtained by leukapheresis, after which PBMCs were separated by Ficoll-Histopaque density gradient centrifugation and cryopreserved in liquid nitrogen vapor phase. Purity and quantity of every magnetically sorted T cell population were checked by analytical flow cytometry. Genomic DNA was isolated from every sorted fraction and measured by UV absorbance on a Nanodrop 2000c.

What was sequenced was memory CD4+ T cells sorted from blood. This specimen's cell subset or site label, per the study, means: CD45RA-negative fraction. The sequence derives from a woman aged 25 to 39 in good health. The chain is assembled from TRBV11-3 and TRBJ2-1, with TRBD2 tentatively as D gene (6 bases match). The CDR3 region reads CASSLGGDSYNEQFF. The nucleotides read TGTGCCAGCAGCTTAGGCGGGGACTCCTACAATGAGCAGTTCTTC.